Below, 12 T cell receptor beta chains from the same sample are listed, as sequenced in a study of human T cells and chemical hapten exposure. Specified time point: healthy volunteer bleed at 2 weeks. The study extracted total RNA from unfractionated whole blood. TCRdb redid the calling of the RACE reads with MiXCR, one entry per CDR3 protein. The sample gives 85,000 to 95,000 distinct CDR3 sequences, about 8.6% of which show up once; around 2.8% is in the top ten. The specimen was whole blood. The receptors here all came from a female donor in good health. Some clones in this sample may be carry-over from other donors' samples.

This sequence joins TRBV4-1 and TRBJ2-7, with D unresolved. V shed 3 bases and J shed 0 bases, with 9 bases lying between them. The CDR3 consists of 14 residues. Germline CDR1 MGHRA, CDR2 YSYEKL. CDR3 in amino acids: CASSQGYVSYEQYF. DNA of the CDR3: TGCGCCAGCAGCCAGGGGTATGTCTCCTACGAGCAGTACTTC.

In its sample, this clonotype was seen a few times. V usage is TRBV12-3 or TRBV12-4 and J usage is TRBJ1-2; TRBD1 matches at 11 bases. V gave up 5 bases and J gave up 0 bases; unmatched junction bases: 2. The CDR3 consists of 15 residues. The CDR3 sequence is CASSPGQGANYGYTF. Written as DNA, the CDR3 is TGTGCCAGCAGTCCGGGACAGGGGGCTAACTATGGCTACACCTTC.

The chain employs TRBV7-9 and TRBJ2-5; no clear D. The CDR3 covers 17 residues. Trimming cost V 1 base and J 5 bases, with 20 bases left between them. CDR1 and CDR2 (germline): SEHNR, FQNEAQ (reference sequence). The CDR3 region is CASSLGLRTRLGETQYF. CDR3 bases: TGTGCCAGCAGCTTAGGTCTAAGAACCCGCCTTGGGGAGACCCAGTACTTC.

This clonotype was found a few times. V is TRBV7-9 and J is TRBJ2-2; D is uncertain. The germline V gene encodes CDR1 SEHNR and CDR2 FQNEAQ (reference sequence). V dropped 2 bases and J dropped 6 bases, with 7 bases sitting between them. The CDR3 runs 13 residues. Written as DNA, the CDR3 is TGTGCCAGCAGCTTATTTGGTCCCGGGGAGCTGTTTTTT. It is translated as CASSLFGPGELFF. Full variable domain (missing parts from reference TRBV7-9 and TRBJ2-2): DTGVSQNPRHKITKRGQNVTFRCDPISEHNRLYWYRQTLGQGPEFLTYFQNEAQLEKSRLLSDRFSAERPKGSFSTLEIQRTEQGDSAMYLCASSLFGPGELFFGEGSRLTVL.

This clonotype came up a few times. The V call is TRBV12-3 or TRBV12-4, the J call TRBJ1-1, with D possibly TRBD1 on 6 matching bases. V was trimmed by 5 bases and J by 3 bases, leaving 28 bases between them. The CDR3 is made up of 19 amino acids. The CDR3 coding sequence is TGTGCCAGCAGTCTAGATGGCCGCTTTACAGGGACTCTGGACACTGAAGCTTTCTTT. Translated, it gives CASSLDGRFTGTLDTEAFF.

This clonotype occurred many times. This sequence joins TRBV11-1 and TRBJ2-3; D ambiguous. Germline V CDR1 and CDR2: SGHAT, FQDESV (reference sequence). This CDR3 has 13 residues. Deletions cut 0 bases from V and 9 bases from J, with 10 bases between. The CDR3 DNA follows: TGTGCCAGCAGCTTAGCGTGGCAGAACACGCAGTATTTT. Amino acid sequence: CASSLAWQNTQYF.

This clonotype was seen once. A much larger clonotype is one base distant, so this may be a read error. The gene calls are TRBV28 and TRBJ2-7, with 7 bases aligning to TRBD2. V gave up 1 base and J gave up 1 base; unmatched junction bases: 1. Germline-derived CDR1 and CDR2 are MDHEN and SYDVKM. This CDR3 has 14 amino acids. CDR3 residues: CASSLYGGSYEQYF. As DNA, the CDR3 is TGTGCCAGCAGTTTATACGGGGGGTCCTACGAGCAGTACTTC.

This clonotype turned up a few times. This chain connects TRBV2 to TRBJ1-6; 7 positions agree with TRBD1. CDR1 and CDR2 (germline): SNHLY, FYNNEI. V shed 4 bases, J shed 7 bases, and the junction held 10 bases outside the gene matches. The CDR3 is 16 amino acids. CDR3 in DNA: TGTGCCAGCAGTGGGCGGCGGGACAGAGCAAATTCACCCCTCCACTTT. This sequence encodes CASSGRRDRANSPLHF.

This clonotype was picked up many times. This chain links TRBV20-1 with TRBJ1-3; D gene uncertain. The ends were cut back, 6 bases at V and 0 bases at J, with 9 bases in the middle. Germline CDR1 reads DFQATT; CDR2 reads SNEGSKA (reference sequence). The CDR3 length is 13 residues. CDR3 bases: TGCAGTGCGAGGGAAGACTCTGGAAACACCATATATTTT. This gives the protein CSAREDSGNTIYF.

This clonotype is medium-sized by share. The chain couples TRBV6-5 to TRBJ1-3; D uncertain. CDR1 is MNHEY and CDR2 is SVGAGI in the germline V gene. The CDR3 is 15 amino acids. Trimming cost V 0 bases and J 0 bases, with 6 bases left between them. CDR3 sequence: CASSYSTSSGNTIYF. CDR3 DNA sequence: TGTGCCAGCAGTTACTCGACCAGCTCTGGAAACACCATATATTTT.

The sample holds many counts of this clonotype. This chain links TRBV7-2 with TRBJ1-5; 10 nucleotides match TRBD1. The CDR3 totals 15 residues. Germline CDR1 reads SGHTA; CDR2 reads FQGNSA. Trimming cost V 4 bases and J 4 bases; bases outside gene matches: 4. CDR3 bases: TGTGCCAGCAGCTCTGGACAGGGGGTTAATCAGCCCCAGCATTTT. Amino acids: CASSSGQGVNQPQHF.

This clonotype has just a few counts. The chain carries TRBV29-1 and TRBJ2-7; 10 bases fit TRBD2. Trimming cost V 4 bases and J 2 bases; bases outside gene matches: 5. The CDR3 length is 14 residues. Germline values: CDR1 SQVTM, CDR2 ANQGSEA. The DNA of the CDR3 is TGCAGCGTTGGCCCCAGCGGGAGGGCCTACGAGCAGTACTTC. This gives the protein CSVGPSGRAYEQYF.